This passage covers 3 T cell receptor beta chains from one sample sequenced in a study of shared clonotypes between healthy human individuals (dated by TCRdb to the early 2020s). Library method: the immunoSEQ multiplex PCR assay. TCRdb limited this immuneACCESS table to in-frame rearrangements with V and J called. A share of clones is missing; checked studies link under half to unresolved V genes, and the rest is unexplained. This sample is represented by over 700,000 clones; approximately 72% of them were singletons. The top ten constitute approximately 1.7% of the sample. Sequences were obtained from memory CD4+ T cells sorted from blood. In the paper's terms, the cell subset or site label means: CD45RA-negative fraction. All receptors come from a woman aged 30 to 39 in good health.

The CDR3: CASSYQGAYEQYF. The CDR3, as DNA: TGTGCCAGCAGTTACCAGGGAGCCTACGAGCAGTACTTC. This rearrangement joins TRBV27 to TRBJ2-7; D possibly matches TRBD1 or TRBD2 (5 bases each). Between the trimmed V and J ends, which lost 4 bases and 2 bases, there was a span of 9 bases. The CDR3 loop spans 13 amino acids. Per the germline V gene, CDR1 is MNHEY and CDR2 is SMNVEV (reference sequence).

The gene calls are TRBV30 and TRBJ1-6; a possible D gene is TRBD1 (6 bases). V gave up 3 bases and J gave up 0 bases, with 18 bases separating them. The CDR3 covers 18 residues. Germline V gene lookup returns CDR1 GTSNPN and CDR2 SVGIG (reference sequence). CDR3 DNA: TGTGCCTGGAGCCCACAGGGTTCGTTTTTCTCCTATAATTCACCCCTCCACTTT. Amino acids: CAWSPQGSFFSYNSPLHF.

V is TRBV28 and J is TRBJ1-2; D gene ambiguous. The ends were cut back, 2 bases at V and 8 bases at J, with 12 bases in the middle. There are 13 residues in the CDR3. Germline V gene lookup returns CDR1 MDHEN and CDR2 SYDVKM. In DNA form, the CDR3 reads TGTGCCAGCAGTTTAGGACGGTACGGCGGCTACACCTTC. Its protein is CASSLGRYGGYTF.